This TCR beta chain originates from a study of vaccination and CD4 T cells after COVID-19. The study's findings and limits: Convalescent patients' clones that were vaccine-specific were spike mono-reactive in 304 of 307 cases.

Per germline, CDR1 SGHTA and CDR2 FQGTGA. The CDR3 consists of 17 residues. V shed 2 bases and J 4 bases; nucleotides not matched to a gene: 9. This clonotype has only one observation. Its cognate antigen is unknown. Treatment described: approximately 9-day PBMC culture with coronavirus spike peptide pools or control peptides (ViraFEST assay). Before TCRs were sequenced, ViraFEST expanded antigen-specific T cells with peptide pools. The Oncomine TCR Beta short-read assay sequenced DNA from cultured CD4+ T cells. Using its own MiXCR run on the PCR reads, TCRdb lists one record per CDR3 protein. In the table there are approximately 22,000 distinct CDR3 sequences, 48% of which are singletons.

The receptor comes from a human donor who had recovered from COVID-19. The sample consisted of CD4+ T cells from blood, cultured in vitro. The gene calls are TRBV7-3 and TRBJ2-5; 11 bases match TRBD2. CDR3 sequence: CASSLGLAGGSGETQYF. The DNA of the CDR3 is TGTGCCAGCAGCTTAGGGCTAGCGGGAGGTAGTGGAGAGACCCAGTACTTC.